The following is a TCR beta chain sequence with its context. Its matching antigen is unknown. This entry belongs to a study of T cell responses to AZD1222 COVID-19 vaccine. Whole-study context: Some second doses came at about 4 weeks and others at about 12 weeks; these were pooled. Study-level points and caveats: The breadth and depth of Spike-specific TCRs increased once two AZD1222 doses had been given. Nearly half of unique spike-specific TCRs reportedly avoided B.1.351 and B.1.1.7 mutated regions. Donors, mostly white British, included more females; clonal diversity was possibly underestimated.

Assay used: immunoSEQ multiplex PCR; TCRdb lists only in-frame clones, some missing. This table has 150,000 or so clones, over 75% appearing once. The sample was peripheral blood, taken on day 0 of AZD1222 vaccination. The source of this sequence is an adult in good health.

In DNA form, the CDR3 reads TGTGCCAGCAGCTTGGAGCTCAACCAAGAGACCCAGTACTTC. Amino acid sequence: CASSLELNQETQYF. The chain recombines TRBV5-4 with TRBJ2-5; D is undetermined. This CDR3 spans 14 amino acids. Germline lookup yields CDR1 SGHNT and CDR2 YYREEE (reference sequence). V lost 0 bases and J 0 bases, leaving 6 bases between the germline ends. Full variable domain (missing parts from reference TRBV5-4 and TRBJ2-5): ETGVTQSPTHLIKTRGQQVTLRCSSQSGHNTVSWYQQALGQGPQFIFQYYREEENGRGNFPPRFSGLQFPNYSSELNVNALELDDSALYLCASSLELNQETQYFGPGTRLLVL.